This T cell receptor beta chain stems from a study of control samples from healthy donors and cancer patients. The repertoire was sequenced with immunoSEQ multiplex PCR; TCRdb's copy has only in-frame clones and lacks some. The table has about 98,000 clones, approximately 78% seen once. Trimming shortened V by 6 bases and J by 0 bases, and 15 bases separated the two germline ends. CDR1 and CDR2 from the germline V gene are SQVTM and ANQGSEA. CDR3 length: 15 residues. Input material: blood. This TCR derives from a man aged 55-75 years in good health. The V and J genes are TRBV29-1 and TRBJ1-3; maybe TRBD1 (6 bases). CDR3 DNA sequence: TGCAGCGTACAAGGGGGTACGGGCTCTGGAAACACCATATATTTT. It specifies CSVQGGTGSGNTIYF.